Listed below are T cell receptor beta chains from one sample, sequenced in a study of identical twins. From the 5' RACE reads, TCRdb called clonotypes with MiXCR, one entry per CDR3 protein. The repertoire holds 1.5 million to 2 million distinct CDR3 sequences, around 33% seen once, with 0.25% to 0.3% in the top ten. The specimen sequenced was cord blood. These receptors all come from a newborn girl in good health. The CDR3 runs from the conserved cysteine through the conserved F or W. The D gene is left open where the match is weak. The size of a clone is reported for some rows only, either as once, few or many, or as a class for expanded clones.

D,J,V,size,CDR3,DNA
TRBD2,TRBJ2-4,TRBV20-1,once,CSARPTSGRKSYAQYF,TGCAGTGCTAGACCGACTAGCGGGAGGAAGTCCTACGCGCAGTACTTC
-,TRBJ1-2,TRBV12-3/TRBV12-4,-,CASGPYGDGVYGYTF,TGTGCCAGCGGCCCTTACGGTGACGGGGTCTATGGCTACACCTTC
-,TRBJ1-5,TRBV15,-,CATSITGQPQHF,TGTGCCACCAGCATAACAGGTCAGCCCCAGCATTTT
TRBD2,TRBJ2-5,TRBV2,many,CASRTSQTQYF,TGTGCCAGCAGGACTAGCCAGACCCAGTACTTC
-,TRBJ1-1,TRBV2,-,CASPRGLNTEAFF,TGTGCCAGCCCCCGGGGCTTGAACACTGAAGCTTTCTTT
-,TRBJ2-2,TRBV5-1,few,CASSLGPLTGELFF,TGCGCCAGCAGCTTGGGACCTCTCACCGGGGAGCTGTTTTTT
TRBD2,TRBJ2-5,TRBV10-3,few,CAISGAGGKQGQETQYF,TGTGCCATCAGTGGCGCGGGGGGGAAACAGGGGCAAGAGACCCAGTACTTC
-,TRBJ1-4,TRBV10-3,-,CAAGRAPNEKLFF,TGTGCCGCAGGCCGGGCCCCTAATGAAAAACTGTTTTTT
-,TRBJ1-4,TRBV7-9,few,CASSSKYNEKLFF,TGTGCCAGCAGCTCGAAATATAATGAAAAACTGTTTTTT
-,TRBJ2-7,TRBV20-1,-,CSARAPYRLVTGQFLNEQYF,TGCAGTGCTAGAGCCCCATACCGACTAGTGACCGGCCAATTTCTCAATGAGCAGTACTTC
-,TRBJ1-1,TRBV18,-,CASLSGTITEAFF,TGTGCCAGCCTATCAGGGACCATAACTGAAGCTTTCTTT
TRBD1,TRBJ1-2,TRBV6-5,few,CASRTGGRGYGYTF,TGTGCCAGCAGGACAGGGGGCAGGGGATATGGCTACACCTTC
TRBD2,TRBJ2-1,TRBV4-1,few,CASSRIAGPSSYNEQFF,TGCGCCAGCAGCCGAATAGCGGGCCCTAGCTCCTACAATGAGCAGTTCTTC
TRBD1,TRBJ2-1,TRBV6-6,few,CASSRQGSGPNYNEQFF,TGTGCCAGCAGTCGACAGGGTTCAGGTCCCAACTACAATGAGCAGTTCTTC
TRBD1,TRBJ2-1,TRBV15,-,CATSRSGTGKSYEQFF,TGTGCCACCAGCAGATCAGGGACAGGGAAATCCTACGAGCAGTTCTTC
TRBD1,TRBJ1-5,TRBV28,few,CASSLGDRFYQPQHF,TGTGCCAGCAGTTTAGGGGACAGATTTTATCAGCCCCAGCATTTT
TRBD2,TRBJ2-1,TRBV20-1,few,CRIQRGRSYNEQFF,TGCAGGATACAGCGGGGGCGCTCCTACAATGAGCAGTTCTTC
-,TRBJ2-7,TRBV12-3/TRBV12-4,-,CASSPGRQGSYNEQYF,TGTGCCAGCAGCCCCGGTAGGCAGGGCTCCTACAATGAGCAGTACTTC
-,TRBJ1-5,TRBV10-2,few,CASSVGSSNQPQHF,TGCGCCAGCAGTGTCGGCAGCAGCAATCAGCCCCAGCATTTT
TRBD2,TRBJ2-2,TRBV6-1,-,CASRDQGLAGGELFF,TGTGCCAGCAGGGACCAGGGACTAGCGGGCGGGGAGCTGTTTTTT
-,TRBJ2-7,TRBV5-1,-,CASSWAEGGYTVYEQYF,TGCGCCAGCAGCTGGGCCGAGGGGGGATATACGGTCTACGAGCAGTACTTC
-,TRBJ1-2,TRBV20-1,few,CSASPGLNYGYTF,TGCAGTGCTAGTCCGGGTCTTAACTATGGCTACACCTTC
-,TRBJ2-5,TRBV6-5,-,CASSYSFRVRRAQETQYF,TGTGCCAGCAGTTACAGCTTCAGGGTACGGAGGGCACAAGAGACCCAGTACTTC
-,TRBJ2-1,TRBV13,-,CASSATILEQFF,TGTGCCAGCAGCGCGACTATTTTGGAGCAGTTCTTC
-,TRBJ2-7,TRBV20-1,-,CSARASARSSYEQYF,TGCAGTGCTAGAGCCTCAGCTAGGAGCTCCTACGAGCAGTACTTC
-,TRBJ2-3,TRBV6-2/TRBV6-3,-,CASSQDPFNTDTQYF,TGTGCCAGCAGTCAGGACCCATTCAACACAGATACGCAGTATTTT
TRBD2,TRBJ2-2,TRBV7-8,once,CASSLVAGLAGEATGELFF,TGTGCCAGCAGCTTAGTAGCGGGACTAGCGGGAGAAGCCACCGGGGAGCTGTTTTTT
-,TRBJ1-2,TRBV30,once,CAWSRGSYGYTF,TGTGCCTGGAGCCGGGGGTCCTATGGCTACACCTTC